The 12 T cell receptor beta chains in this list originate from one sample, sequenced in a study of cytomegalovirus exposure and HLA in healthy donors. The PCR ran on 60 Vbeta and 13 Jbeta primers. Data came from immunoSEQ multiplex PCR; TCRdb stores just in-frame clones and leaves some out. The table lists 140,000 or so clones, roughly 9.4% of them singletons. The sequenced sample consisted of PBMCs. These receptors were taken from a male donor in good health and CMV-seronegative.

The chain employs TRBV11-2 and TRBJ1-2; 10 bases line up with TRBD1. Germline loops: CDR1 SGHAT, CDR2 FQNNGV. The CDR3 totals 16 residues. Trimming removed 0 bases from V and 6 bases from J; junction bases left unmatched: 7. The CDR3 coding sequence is TGTGCCAGCAGCTTAGACCCGGGACAGGGGAAGGATGGCTACACCTTC. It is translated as CASSLDPGQGKDGYTF. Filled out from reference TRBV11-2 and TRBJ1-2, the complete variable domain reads EAGVAQSPRYKIIEKRQSVAFWCNPISGHATLYWYQQILGQGPKLLIQFQNNGVVDDSQLPKDRFSAERLKGVDSTLKIQPAKLEDSAVYLCASSLDPGQGKDGYTFGSGTRLTVV.

Written as DNA, the CDR3 is TGTGCCAGCAGCCGGGGTAACAAAAACATTCAGTACTTC. Translation: CASSRGNKNIQYF. The chain uses TRBV5-4 and TRBJ2-4; D perhaps matches TRBD2 (5 bases). V lost 4 bases and J 3 bases, leaving 8 bases between the germline ends. Per the germline V gene, CDR1 is SGHNT and CDR2 is YYREEE (reference sequence). The CDR3 contains 13 residues.

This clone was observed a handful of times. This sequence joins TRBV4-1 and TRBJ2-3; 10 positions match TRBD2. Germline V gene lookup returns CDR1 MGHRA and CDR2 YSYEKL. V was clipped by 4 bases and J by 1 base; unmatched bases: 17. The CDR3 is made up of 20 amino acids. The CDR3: CASSLLTGASGRTRTDTQYF. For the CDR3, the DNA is TGCGCCAGCAGCCTTTTGACGGGGGCTAGCGGGAGAACGCGCACAGATACGCAGTATTTT.

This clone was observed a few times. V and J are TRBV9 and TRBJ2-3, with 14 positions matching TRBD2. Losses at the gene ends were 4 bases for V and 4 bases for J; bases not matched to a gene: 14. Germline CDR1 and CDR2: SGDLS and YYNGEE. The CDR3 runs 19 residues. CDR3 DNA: TGTGCCAGCAGCCGAGCGGGGACTAGCGGGAGATGGGAAGCAGATACGCAGTATTTT. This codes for CASSRAGTSGRWEADTQYF.

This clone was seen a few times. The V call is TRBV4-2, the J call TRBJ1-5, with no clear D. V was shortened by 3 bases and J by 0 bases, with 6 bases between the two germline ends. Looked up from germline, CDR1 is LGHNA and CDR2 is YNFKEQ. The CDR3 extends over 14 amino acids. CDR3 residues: CASSHSTSNQPQHF. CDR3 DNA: TGTGCCAGCAGCCATAGTACTAGCAATCAGCCCCAGCATTTT.

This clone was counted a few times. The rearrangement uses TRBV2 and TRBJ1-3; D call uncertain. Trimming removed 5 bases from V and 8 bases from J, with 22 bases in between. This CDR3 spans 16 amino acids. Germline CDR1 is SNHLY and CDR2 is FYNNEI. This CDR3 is CASSREWKFMQHTIYF. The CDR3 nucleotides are TGTGCCAGCAGTAGGGAGTGGAAGTTCATGCAGCACACCATATATTTT.

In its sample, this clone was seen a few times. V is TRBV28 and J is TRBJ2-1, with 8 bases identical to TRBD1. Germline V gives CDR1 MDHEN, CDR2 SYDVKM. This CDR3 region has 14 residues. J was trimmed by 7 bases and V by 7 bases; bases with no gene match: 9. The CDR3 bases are TGTGCCAGCACCGGGACAGGCCGGCGGAATGAGCAGTTCTTC. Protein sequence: CASTGTGRRNEQFF. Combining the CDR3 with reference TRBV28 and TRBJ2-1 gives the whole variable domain DVKVTQSSRYLVKRTGEKVFLECVQDMDHENMFWYRQDPGLGLRLIYFSYDVKMKEKGDIPEGYSVSREKKERFSLILESASTNQTSMYLCASTGTGRRNEQFFGPGTRLTVL.

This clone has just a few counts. This CDR3 reads CASSQEFAGSQPQHF. CDR3 nucleotide sequence: TGTGCCAGCAGCCAAGAATTTGCGGGGAGTCAGCCCCAGCATTTT. The chain carries TRBV4-2 and TRBJ1-5, with D unresolved. CDR1 is LGHNA, CDR2 YNFKEQ, per germline. The CDR3 runs 15 residues. V lost 0 bases to trimming and J lost 6 bases, with 12 bases between them.

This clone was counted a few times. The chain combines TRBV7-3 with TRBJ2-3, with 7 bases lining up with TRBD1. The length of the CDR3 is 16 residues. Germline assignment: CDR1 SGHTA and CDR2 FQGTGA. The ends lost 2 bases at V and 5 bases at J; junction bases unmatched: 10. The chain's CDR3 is CASSLDPPGGKDTQYF. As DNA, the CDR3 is TGTGCCAGCAGCTTAGATCCCCCAGGGGGAAAAGATACGCAGTATTTT.

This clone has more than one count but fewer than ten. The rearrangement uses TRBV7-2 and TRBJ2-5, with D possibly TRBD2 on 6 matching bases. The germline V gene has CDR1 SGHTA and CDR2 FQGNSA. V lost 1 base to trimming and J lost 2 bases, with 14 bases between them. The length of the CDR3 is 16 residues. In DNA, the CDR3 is TGTGCCAGCAGCTTAGTAGGCGGACTATCTCAAGAGACCCAGTACTTC. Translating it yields CASSLVGGLSQETQYF.

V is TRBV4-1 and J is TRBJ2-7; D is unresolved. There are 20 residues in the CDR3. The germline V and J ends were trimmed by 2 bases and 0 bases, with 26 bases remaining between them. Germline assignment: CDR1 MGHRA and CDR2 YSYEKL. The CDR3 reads CASSQTWFGSSLRLSYEQYF. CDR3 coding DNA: TGCGCCAGCAGCCAAACGTGGTTCGGAAGCTCCTTGAGACTCTCCTACGAGCAGTACTTC.

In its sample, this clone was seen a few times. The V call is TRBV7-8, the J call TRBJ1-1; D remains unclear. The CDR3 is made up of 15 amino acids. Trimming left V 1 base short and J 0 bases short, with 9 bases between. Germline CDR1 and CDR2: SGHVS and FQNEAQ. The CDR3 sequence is CASSLDRRLNTEAFF. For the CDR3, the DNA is TGTGCCAGCAGCTTAGACAGACGATTGAACACTGAAGCTTTCTTT.